This TCR beta chain was profiled in a study of CD8 T cells in Susac syndrome. The RNA input was roughly 0.45 to 1 ug, and it was reverse transcribed with random hexamers. MiXCR, run by TCRdb on the immunoSEQ multiplex PCR reads, gives a single entry per CDR3 protein. The table records some 150,000 distinct CDR3 sequences, around 95% of them present only once. This clonotype was observed once. Sequencing was done on a sample of CD8+ T cells from PBMCs. The sequence was obtained from a human donor with multiple sclerosis.

DNA of the CDR3: TGTGCCAGCAGCCAATCCGGGGCGAACACTGAAGCTTTCTTT. It encodes CASSQSGANTEAFF. The chain couples TRBV7-9 to TRBJ1-1; D possibly corresponds to TRBD1 (5 bases). This CDR3 comprises 14 residues. V lost 5 bases, J lost 1 base, and 11 bases lay in between. Germline CDR1 and CDR2: SEHNR and FQNEAQ (reference sequence).